Listed below are T cell receptor beta chains from one sample, sequenced in a study of shared clonotypes between healthy human individuals. The method was immunoSEQ multiplex PCR; TCRdb's version includes in-frame clones alone and lacks a portion of them. The sample records about 710,000 clones, more than 70% being singletons. The sequencing input was memory CD4+ T cells sorted from blood. The source of these receptors is a woman aged 25 to 39 in good health. Both conserved end residues are part of each CDR3. Each record gives: V gene, D gene, CDR3 protein. D genes are given only for firm matches.

TRBV5-1 . CASSQERSEQFF
TRBV10-2 . CASSESAGQTQYF
TRBV19 . CASSIQSDQPQHF
TRBV7-9 . CASSSNRRGVTFNEQFF
TRBV11-2 TRBD2 CASRQGLAVGGSEQYF
TRBV2 . CASSYQTEQYF
TRBV27 TRBD1 CASSPGTGRSSYEQYF
TRBV15 . CATSRDRAGGYTF
TRBV6-5 . CASRGRWTEREQYF
TRBV6-6 . CASSTQSPSSNQPQHF
TRBV4-1 TRBD2 CASSQAGLAGGELAKNIQYF
TRBV6-6 . CASSYSAMFGRGYTF
TRBV14 . CASSHNPGPSYEQYF
TRBV2 . CASSGFGNTEAFF
TRBV5-1 . CASSYGGGHYEQYF
TRBV6-1 TRBD1 CASSVTGTGFNQPQHF
TRBV5-4 TRBD2 CASTWGGSREAGELFF
TRBV28 . CASSFSYEQYF
TRBV11-2 TRBD2 CASSPRTGTSGRETQYF
TRBV5-1 . CASSSGGSSGTTDTQYF
TRBV30 . CAWSVIYEQYF
TRBV28 TRBD1 CASSSPGTGVAKNIQYF
TRBV2 TRBD2 CASSDPGLAGVPTGTQYF